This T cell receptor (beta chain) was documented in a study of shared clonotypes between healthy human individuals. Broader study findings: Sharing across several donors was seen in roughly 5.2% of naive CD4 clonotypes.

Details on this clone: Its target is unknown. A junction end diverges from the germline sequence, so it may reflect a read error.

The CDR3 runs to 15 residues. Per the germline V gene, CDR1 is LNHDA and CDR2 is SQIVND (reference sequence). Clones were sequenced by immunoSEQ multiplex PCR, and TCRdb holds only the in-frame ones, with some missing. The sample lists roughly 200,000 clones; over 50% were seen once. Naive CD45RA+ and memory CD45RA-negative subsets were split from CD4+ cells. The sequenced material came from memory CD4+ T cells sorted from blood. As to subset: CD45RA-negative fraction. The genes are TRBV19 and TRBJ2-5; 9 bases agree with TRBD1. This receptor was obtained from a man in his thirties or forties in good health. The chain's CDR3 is CASSIGQGFGETQYF. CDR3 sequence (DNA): TGTGCCAGTAGCATAGGACAGGGGTTCGGAGAGACCCAGTACTTC. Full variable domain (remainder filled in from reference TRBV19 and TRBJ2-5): DGGITQSPKYLFRKEGQNVTLSCEQNLNHDAMYWYRQDPGQGLRLIYYSQIVNDFQKGDIAEGYSVSREKKESFPLTVTSAQKNPTAFYLCASSIGQGFGETQYFGPGTRLLVL.